The T cell receptor (beta chain) under discussion was sequenced for a study of Graves' ophthalmopathy and Graves' hyperthyroidism. There are many counts of this clonotype. As the template, RNA transcripts were used to amplify TCR beta CDR3 regions. Following a first-round RT-PCR that used HTBI primers, a second-round multiplex PCR was carried out. TCRdb ran MiXCR on the multiplex PCR reads and lists one entry per CDR3 protein. The table has 450,000 or so distinct CDR3 sequences, around 15% seen once. CDR3 length: 13 residues. Between the trimmed V and J ends, which lost 6 bases and 5 bases, there was a span of 16 bases. In germline, CDR1 is DFQATT, CDR2 SNEGSKA (reference sequence).

The chain couples TRBV20-1 to TRBJ2-5; unclear D gene. Sequenced input: blood. This receptor was taken from a woman between 25 and 40 years old with Graves' ophthalmopathy. This CDR3 reads CSAPDGSRETQYF. The CDR3 region has the DNA TGCAGTGCCCCTGATGGCTCCAGGGAGACCCAGTACTTC.